The 24 T cell receptor beta chains listed next were all sequenced from one sample in a study of shared clonotypes between healthy human individuals (dated by TCRdb to 2020 to 2022). Libraries were built with the immunoSEQ multiplex PCR assay. TCRdb's version of the immuneACCESS table is confined to in-frame rearrangements and falls short of the full clone set. An unresolved V gene accounts for under half of the shortfall where checked; the remainder is of unknown origin. The sample table holds a few million clones, of which almost 96% were seen once. The top ten hold roughly 0.13% of the sample. Sequencing was performed on naive CD4+ T cells sorted from blood. Reading the label with the study, this specimen's cell subset or site is: CD45RA+ positively selected. The receptors were gathered from a man between 18 and 29 years old in good health.

The chain links TRBV10-3 to TRBJ2-5; TRBD2 is a possible D gene (7 bases). The V end was cut by 10 bases, the J end by 4 bases, with 16 bases between. The CDR3 spans 13 residues. Germline V gene lookup returns CDR1 ENHRY and CDR2 SYGVKD. The CDR3 protein is CATRRGGRETQYF. The CDR3 region has the DNA TGTGCCACTCGGAGGGGGGGTCGAGAGACCCAGTACTTC.

This chain links TRBV5-4 with TRBJ1-1; TRBD1 aligns across 8 bases. With V trimmed by 3 bases and J by 7 bases, 5 bases remained unmatched. CDR3 length: 13 residues. Germline CDR1 and CDR2: SGHNT and YYREEE (reference sequence). The CDR3 is CASSSGTGDEAFF. DNA of the CDR3: TGTGCCAGCAGCTCAGGGACAGGTGATGAAGCTTTCTTT. Variable domain in full (rest from reference TRBV5-4 and TRBJ1-1): ETGVTQSPTHLIKTRGQQVTLRCSSQSGHNTVSWYQQALGQGPQFIFQYYREEENGRGNFPPRFSGLQFPNYSSELNVNALELDDSALYLCASSSGTGDEAFFGQGTRLTVV.

This chain's CDR3 is CASSLALTPNYGYTF. CDR3 nucleotides: TGTGCCAGCAGCTTGGCCCTGACACCTAACTATGGCTACACCTTC. V gene TRBV5-6 combines with J gene TRBJ1-2; D call uncertain. The germline CDR1 and CDR2 sequences are SGHDT and YYEEEE. The CDR3 is 15 amino acids. The V gene lost 0 bases and the J gene lost 0 bases, with 9 bases spanning the gap.

The table lists this clone with a few counts. Other DNA sequences in the sample encode the same CDR3. The genes are TRBV6-5 and TRBJ2-7; a weak D match, TRBD1 (6 bases). The germline V gene encodes CDR1 MNHEY and CDR2 SVGAGI. Trimming removed 5 bases from V and 4 bases from J, with 9 bases in between. The CDR3 extends over 12 amino acids. For the CDR3, the DNA is TGTGCCAGCAGTCCTGACAGGTACGAGCAGTACTTC. Protein sequence: CASSPDRYEQYF.

This chain connects TRBV6-1 to TRBJ1-1; 8 positions agree with TRBD1. CDR1 MNHNS and CDR2 SASEGT come from the germline V gene. V gave up 6 bases and J gave up 4 bases; unmatched junction bases: 10. The CDR3 length is 15 residues. The chain's CDR3 is CASSRSGGASTEAFF. CDR3 bases: TGTGCCAGCAGCCGCTCAGGGGGCGCTAGCACTGAAGCTTTCTTT.

This clone has just one count. The chain links TRBV10-3 to TRBJ2-7; D is ambiguous. CDR1 is ENHRY and CDR2 is SYGVKD in the germline V gene. The CDR3 extends over 12 amino acids. The V end lost 3 bases, the J end lost 6 bases, and 9 bases lay between the germline ends. The CDR3 DNA reads as TGTGCCATCAGTGACCCCCCCAGCGAGCAGTACTTC. Translating it yields CAISDPPSEQYF.

This clone was counted between two and nine times. The junction differs from germline at one of its ends, possibly a read error. The chain couples TRBV7-7 to TRBJ2-1, with 8 positions matching TRBD2. This CDR3 has 15 residues. Germline-derived CDR1 and CDR2 are SSHAT and FNYEAQ (reference sequence). As DNA, the CDR3 is TGTGCTAGCAGCTCCAGCGGGAGCCCGGTGGATGAGCAGTTCTTC. As protein: CASSSSGSPVDEQFF.

V gene TRBV20-1 combines with J gene TRBJ2-3, with D hard to call. V was pared by 5 bases and J by 4 bases, with 7 bases between. There are 11 residues in the CDR3. From germline, CDR1 is DFQATT and CDR2 SNEGSKA (reference sequence). The CDR3 is CSASKSDTQYF. CDR3 DNA: TGCAGTGCTTCGAAGTCAGATACGCAGTATTTT.

This chain links TRBV7-9 with TRBJ2-2, with D maybe TRBD1 (5 bases). The germline V and J ends were trimmed by 1 base and 4 bases, with 10 bases remaining between them. The V gene's germline CDR1 is SEHNR and CDR2 FQNEAQ (reference sequence). The CDR3 sequence is 15 residues long. The CDR3 region is CASSLVREFTGELFF. CDR3 DNA sequence: TGTGCCAGCAGCTTAGTCAGGGAATTCACCGGGGAGCTGTTTTTT.

CDR3: CSVELWLQEGYTF. CDR3 DNA: TGCAGCGTTGAACTCTGGCTGCAGGAAGGCTACACCTTC. The chain recombines TRBV29-1 with TRBJ1-2; no definite D call. The ends were cut back, 2 bases at V and 8 bases at J, with 15 bases in the middle. Germline assignment: CDR1 SQVTM and CDR2 ANQGSEA. This CDR3 is 13 amino acids long.

In its sample, this clone was seen once. V gene TRBV11-3 combines with J gene TRBJ2-7; 7 bases match TRBD1. This CDR3 contains 17 residues. The V gene's germline CDR1 is SGHNT and CDR2 YENEEA. J was trimmed by 2 bases and V by 4 bases; bases with no gene match: 14. CDR3 sequence (DNA): TGTGCCAGCAGCTCGGGGACAGTAAAAGAGGGAACCTACGAGCAGTACTTC. This sequence encodes CASSSGTVKEGTYEQYF.

V and J are TRBV5-6 and TRBJ1-4, with D possibly TRBD1 on 5 matching bases. V was trimmed by 4 bases and J by 0 bases, leaving 19 bases between them. CDR1 and CDR2 (germline): SGHDT, YYEEEE. The CDR3 covers 18 residues. CDR3 sequence (DNA): TGTGCCAGCAGCAGCGGCGGCCAGGGAGGCCCAACTAATGAAAAACTGTTTTTT. Translating it yields CASSSGGQGGPTNEKLFF.

This rearrangement joins TRBV5-1 to TRBJ2-1; D might be TRBD1 or TRBD2, each matching 5 bases. The germline V and J ends were trimmed by 4 bases and 7 bases, with 21 bases remaining between them. Germline V gene lookup returns CDR1 SGHRS and CDR2 YFSETQ. The CDR3 is 16 residues long. The CDR3 protein is CASSGAAAIPPNEQFF. CDR3 DNA: TGCGCCAGCAGCGGGGCAGCGGCCATCCCCCCGAATGAGCAGTTCTTC.

The V call is TRBV10-3, the J call TRBJ1-2; D perhaps matches TRBD1 (5 bases). CDR1 and CDR2 from the germline V gene are ENHRY and SYGVKD. The CDR3 length is 14 residues. Between the trimmed V and J ends, which lost 7 bases and 4 bases, there was a span of 16 bases. The CDR3 sequence is CAIKDGEGSYGYTF. Written as DNA, the CDR3 is TGTGCCATCAAGGATGGTGAGGGGTCCTATGGCTACACCTTC.

This sequence joins TRBV19 and TRBJ2-7; D call uncertain. Trimming took 6 bases from V and 3 from J, leaving 15 bases between them. The CDR3 length is 14 residues. Germline-derived CDR1 and CDR2 are LNHDA and SQIVND (reference sequence). The CDR3 sequence is CASSQIAQSYEQYF. CDR3 in DNA: TGTGCCAGTAGCCAAATTGCCCAGAGCTACGAGCAGTACTTC.

This clone has a handful of counts. The J gene is TRBJ1-2, the V gene TRBV7-9; D gene unclear. V lost 1 base to trimming and J lost 0 bases, with 9 bases between them. The CDR3 consists of 15 residues. Germline V gene lookup returns CDR1 SEHNR and CDR2 FQNEAQ (reference sequence). The CDR3 here is CASSLGEHTNYGYTF. The CDR3 DNA reads TGTGCCAGCAGCTTAGGGGAACACACTAACTATGGCTACACCTTC.

This chain uses TRBV7-9 with TRBJ2-5; a weak D match, TRBD1 (5 bases). V dropped 0 bases and J dropped 6 bases, with 14 bases sitting between them. Germline lookup yields CDR1 SEHNR and CDR2 FQNEAQ (reference sequence). CDR3 size: 15 residues. The CDR3 sequence is CASSLAQGNLKTQYF. In DNA form, the CDR3 reads TGTGCCAGCAGCTTAGCCCAGGGAAATCTCAAGACCCAGTACTTC.

This clone was seen only once. This CDR3 is also generated by other DNA sequences in the sample. In DNA form, the CDR3 reads TGTGCCAGCAGTGAAGCGGCAGGGAATCAGCCCCAGCATTTT. Its translation: CASSEAAGNQPQHF. The V call is TRBV6-1, the J call TRBJ1-5; D is possibly TRBD1 (5 bases). The V and J ends lost 0 bases and 4 bases respectively, with 7 bases between them. Germline V CDR1 and CDR2: MNHNS, SASEGT. CDR3 length equals 14 residues.

This chain joins TRBV18 and TRBJ1-3; 7 bases are shared with TRBD1. Germline CDR1 and CDR2: KGHSH and LQKENI. CDR3 length: 15 amino acids. Trimming cost V 4 bases and J 0 bases; bases outside gene matches: 3. The CDR3 is CASSQTGYSGNTIYF. For the CDR3, the DNA is TGTGCCAGCTCACAGACAGGGTACTCTGGAAACACCATATATTTT.

The CDR3 sequence: CASSSGTSGNKETQYF. CDR3 sequence (DNA): TGCGCCAGCAGCTCCGGGACTAGCGGAAATAAAGAGACCCAGTACTTC. The rearrangement joins TRBV5-1 to TRBJ2-5; TRBD2 matches at 11 bases. Germline CDR1 reads SGHRS; CDR2 reads YFSETQ. The CDR3 consists of 16 residues. With V trimmed by 3 bases and J by 3 bases, 7 bases remained unmatched.

The sample holds one count of this clone. The chain combines TRBV7-8 with TRBJ1-5; TRBD1 aligns across 11 bases. V trimming: 5 bases; J trimming: 3 bases; junction bases outside the gene matches: 3. The CDR3 covers 15 residues. Per the germline V gene, CDR1 is SGHVS and CDR2 is FQNEAQ. The CDR3 spells CASSPDRGLNQPQHF. CDR3 DNA: TGTGCCAGCAGCCCGGACAGGGGGCTCAATCAGCCCCAGCATTTT.

The chain links TRBV6-5 to TRBJ1-2; TRBD1 matches 12 bases. Per the germline V gene, CDR1 is MNHEY and CDR2 is SVGAGI. The CDR3 consists of 16 residues. J lost 3 bases, V lost 4 bases, and 6 bases had no gene match. The CDR3: CASSSTGTGGDYGYTF. CDR3 DNA: TGTGCCAGCAGTTCCACCGGGACAGGGGGCGACTATGGCTACACCTTC.

V and J are TRBV30 and TRBJ2-3; the D is unclear. This CDR3 comprises 14 residues. Trimming took off 2 bases at V and 0 bases at J, with 9 bases between the two ends. Germline V gene data show CDR1 as GTSNPN and CDR2 as SVGIG (reference sequence). CDR3 sequence: CAWSLGVSTDTQYF. The CDR3 DNA reads TGTGCCTGGAGTCTTGGAGTGAGCACAGATACGCAGTATTTT. Combining the CDR3 with reference TRBV30 and TRBJ2-3 gives the whole variable domain SQTIHQWPATLVQPVGSPLSLECTVEGTSNPNLYWYRQAAGRGLQLLFYSVGIGQISSEVPQNLSASRPQDRQFILSSKKLLLSDSGFYLCAWSLGVSTDTQYFGPGTRLTVL.

The chain links TRBV5-1 to TRBJ1-6; D is undetermined. The germline gives CDR1 SGHRS, CDR2 YFSETQ. V was pared by 4 bases and J by 8 bases, with 16 bases between. The CDR3 extends over 15 amino acids. DNA for the CDR3: TGCGCCAGCAGCCCTCTATCGGGAAGTTATTCACCCCTCCACTTT. Its protein product is CASSPLSGSYSPLHF. Full variable domain (rest looked up from reference TRBV5-1 and TRBJ1-6): KAGVTQTPRYLIKTRGQQVTLSCSPISGHRSVSWYQQTPGQGLQFLFEYFSETQRNKGNFPGRFSGRQFSNSRSEMNVSTLELGDSALYLCASSPLSGSYSPLHFGNGTRLTVT.